A single T cell receptor (beta chain) is shown here with its context. The target antigen is unknown. Germline V CDR1 and CDR2: SGHRS, YFSETQ. V shed 5 bases, J shed 4 bases, and the junction held 5 bases outside the gene matches. CDR3 size: 15 residues. These data come from a study of blood T cells in healthy people across ages. Study-wide results and caveats: Per million T cells, TCR beta diversity dropped about linearly as age rose.

Those donating, healthy Caucasian individuals from Russia, were aged about 6 to 100. Isolated PBMCs totaled at least 7 million in each sample. A second roughly 6 to 11 cycle PCR used barcoded and J-beta primers. MiXCR, applied by TCRdb to the 5' RACE reads, yields one record per CDR3 protein. The profile covers roughly 1.7 million distinct CDR3 sequences, with about 32% appearing a single time and approximately 10% taken by the ten largest. This TCR was sampled from a woman in her 30s in good health. The V and J genes are TRBV5-1 and TRBJ2-3; 12 nucleotides agree with TRBD2. The sample was blood. CDR3 sequence reads: CASSRLAGDADTQYF. The DNA of the CDR3 is TGCGCCAGCAGTAGACTAGCGGGAGACGCAGATACGCAGTATTTT.